This TCR beta chain was sequenced during a study of blood T cell repertoires in COVID-19. Study-level information: The analysed material was cDNA or gDNA that came from T cells, B-cell-depleted T cells, or PBMCs.

The length of the CDR3 is 17 residues. V shed 1 base and J shed 0 bases, with 12 bases lying between them. Repertoires were generated with immunoSEQ multiplex PCR, while TCRdb's copy carries only in-frame clones and drops some. The repertoire holds about 240,000 clones, with roughly four fifths as singletons. This clone was detected only a few times. Sequences were obtained from peripheral blood. The TCR originated in a woman in her seventies with acute or convalescent COVID-19. V is TRBV23-1 and J is TRBJ1-4; D remains ambiguous. TRBV23-1 is an ORF, with its function uncertain. The CDR3 here is CASSQLFYSATNEKLFF. In nucleotides, the CDR3 is TGCGCCAGCAGTCAATTATTTTACAGTGCAACTAATGAAAAACTGTTTTTT.